These 7 T cell receptor beta chains originate from one sample sequenced in a study of regulatory T cells in long-lasting Graves disease. Investigators prepared the TCR beta libraries by applying iRepertoire HTBI primers and Arm-PCR of CDR3 regions. MiXCR, run by TCRdb on the multiplex PCR reads, gives a single entry per CDR3 protein. The sample carries around 400,000 distinct CDR3 sequences, approximately 25% recorded once. Time point: persistent/refractory GD, antithyroid drugs over 5 years with positive TRAb. RNA isolated from PBMCs was used to make the TCR library. The specimen was peripheral blood mononuclear cells (PBMCs), collected when the disease was refractory, from a patient treated with antithyroid drugs. The receptors come from a woman aged 40-49 years with Graves disease.

In this sample, this clonotype turned up many times. The chain combines TRBV6-1 with TRBJ2-7, with 10 bases that match TRBD2. The J segment lost 5 bases and the V segment lost 4 bases, leaving 2 bases of the junction unmatched. Per germline, CDR1 MNHNS and CDR2 SASEGT. The CDR3 has 13 residues. CDR3 sequence: CASSAGLADEQYF. For the CDR3, the DNA is TGTGCCAGCAGTGCCGGACTAGCGGACGAGCAGTACTTC.

This clonotype has more than one count but fewer than ten. Here the CDR3 reads CAWSVLKTAVSGTQYF. The CDR3 coding sequence is TGTGCCTGGAGTGTACTAAAAACCGCAGTAAGCGGGACCCAGTACTTC. This rearrangement joins TRBV30 to TRBJ2-5; the D gene is possibly TRBD2 (5 bases). V shed 0 bases and J shed 7 bases, with 21 bases lying between them. CDR1 is GTSNPN and CDR2 is SVGIG in the germline V gene (reference sequence). CDR3 size: 16 residues.

This clonotype was seen repeatedly, ten times or more. This rearrangement joins TRBV6-1 to TRBJ1-5; D is ambiguous. Germline CDR1 reads MNHNS; CDR2 reads SASEGT. Trimming removed 5 bases from V and 6 bases from J, with 8 bases in between. This CDR3 is 12 amino acids long. This chain's CDR3 is CASSPPFQPQHF. For the CDR3, the DNA is TGTGCCAGCAGTCCCCCCTTTCAGCCCCAGCATTTT.

The chain combines TRBV27 with TRBJ2-4, with 8 bases identical to TRBD2. Per germline, CDR1 MNHEY and CDR2 SMNVEV (reference sequence). The ends lost 7 bases at V and 9 bases at J; junction bases unmatched: 11. This CDR3 region has 14 residues. The CDR3 DNA is TGTGCCAGCACAGGACTAGCCACTCGCGGCATTCAGTACTTC. Translated: CASTGLATRGIQYF.

V usage is TRBV28 and J usage is TRBJ1-3; 7 bases are a match to TRBD1. Germline assignment: CDR1 MDHEN and CDR2 SYDVKM. The junction had 9 bases not matched to a gene; V was cut back by 11 bases and J by 5 bases. The CDR3 covers 13 residues. CDR3 bases: TGTGCCCTTCAGGGGGGAGCGAGAAACACCATATATTTT. It translates to CALQGGARNTIYF.

This chain uses TRBV5-6 with TRBJ2-7; weak D call: TRBD2 (5 bases). V gave up 3 bases and J gave up 6 bases, with 13 bases separating them. Per the germline V gene, CDR1 is SGHDT and CDR2 is YYEEEE. The CDR3 has 13 residues. CDR3 residues: CASSSGGPGEQYF. The CDR3 DNA reads as TGTGCCAGCAGCTCTGGCGGGCCCGGCGAGCAGTACTTC.

This clonotype was seen only once. V and J are TRBV7-9 and TRBJ1-2; 9 positions agree with TRBD1. In germline, CDR1 is SEHNR, CDR2 FQNEAQ (reference sequence). The CDR3 spans 15 residues. The V segment lost 3 bases and the J segment 1 base; nucleotides outside the gene matches: 3. CDR3 region: CASSFMTGGNYGYTF. The CDR3 nucleotides read TGTGCCAGCAGCTTTATGACAGGGGGTAACTATGGCTACACCTTC.